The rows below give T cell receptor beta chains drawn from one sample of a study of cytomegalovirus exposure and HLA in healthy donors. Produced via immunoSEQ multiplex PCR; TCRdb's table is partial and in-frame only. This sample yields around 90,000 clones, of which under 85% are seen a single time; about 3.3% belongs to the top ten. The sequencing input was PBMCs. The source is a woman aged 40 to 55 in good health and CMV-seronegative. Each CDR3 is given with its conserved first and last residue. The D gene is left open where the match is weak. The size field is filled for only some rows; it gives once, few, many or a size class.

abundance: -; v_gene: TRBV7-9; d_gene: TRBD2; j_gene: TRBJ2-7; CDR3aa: CASSPWTSGRITYEQYF; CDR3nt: TGTGCCAGCAGCCCGTGGACTAGCGGGAGGATTACCTACGAGCAGTACTTC
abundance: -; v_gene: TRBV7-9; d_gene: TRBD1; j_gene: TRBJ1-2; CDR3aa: CASSLGQGSGGTF; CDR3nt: TGTGCCAGCAGCTTAGGACAGGGAAGTGGTGGGACCTTC
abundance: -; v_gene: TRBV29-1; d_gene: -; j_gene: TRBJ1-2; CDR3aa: CSVEPEITF; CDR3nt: TGCAGCGTTGAACCTGAGATCACCTTC
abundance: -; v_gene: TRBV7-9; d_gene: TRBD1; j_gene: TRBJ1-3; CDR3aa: CAIIRGLSSGNTIYF; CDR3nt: TGTGCCATCATCAGGGGGCTGAGCTCTGGAAACACCATATATTTT
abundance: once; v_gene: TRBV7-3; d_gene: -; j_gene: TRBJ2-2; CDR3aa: CASSGRGTGELFF; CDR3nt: TGTGCCAGCAGCGGCCGGGGGACCGGGGAGCTGTTTTTT
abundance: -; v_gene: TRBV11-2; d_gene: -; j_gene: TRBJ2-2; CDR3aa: CASSLTSYGSNTGELFF; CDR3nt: TGTGCCAGCAGCTTAACTTCTTACGGGTCGAACACCGGGGAGCTGTTTTTT
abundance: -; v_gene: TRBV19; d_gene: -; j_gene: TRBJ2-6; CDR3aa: CASSIGSRLTGANVLTF; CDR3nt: TGTGCCAGTAGTATTGGGAGCCGGCTTACTGGGGCCAACGTCCTGACTTTC
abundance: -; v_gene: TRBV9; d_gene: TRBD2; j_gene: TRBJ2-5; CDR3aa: CASSVGTSVETQYF; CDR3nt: TGTGCCAGCAGCGTAGGGACTAGCGTGGAGACCCAGTACTTC
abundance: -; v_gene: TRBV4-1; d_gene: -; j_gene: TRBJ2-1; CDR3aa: CASSLAPRGSSYNEQFF; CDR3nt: TGCGCCAGCAGCCTGGCTCCGAGGGGGAGCTCCTACAATGAGCAGTTCTTC
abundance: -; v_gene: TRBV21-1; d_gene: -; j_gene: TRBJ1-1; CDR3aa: CASSPPGGAEAFF; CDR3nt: TGTGCCAGCAGCCCCCCCGGAGGGGCTGAAGCTTTCTTT
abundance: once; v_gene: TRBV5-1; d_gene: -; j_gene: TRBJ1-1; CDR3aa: CASSTSRGANTEAFF; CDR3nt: TGCGCCAGCAGCACGTCCAGGGGTGCGAACACTGAAGCTTTCTTT
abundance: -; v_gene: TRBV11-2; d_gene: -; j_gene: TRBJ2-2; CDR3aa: CAVKYGTTFNTGELFF; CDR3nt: TGTGCCGTGAAATACGGAACTACCTTTAACACCGGGGAGCTGTTTTTT
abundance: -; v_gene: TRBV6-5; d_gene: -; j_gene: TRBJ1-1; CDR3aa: CASSYLGRGGTEAFF; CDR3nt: TGTGCCAGCAGTTACCTGGGGAGAGGGGGTACTGAAGCTTTCTTT
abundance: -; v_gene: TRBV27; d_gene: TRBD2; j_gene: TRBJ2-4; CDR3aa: CASSFISSGRAGNIQYF; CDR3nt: TGTGCCAGCAGTTTCATCAGCAGCGGGAGGGCCGGGAACATTCAGTACTTC
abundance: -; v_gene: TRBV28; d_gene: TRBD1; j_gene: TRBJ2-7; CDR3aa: CASSSPGTGLEQYF; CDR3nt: TGTGCCAGCAGCTCCCCCGGGACAGGGCTCGAGCAGTACTTC
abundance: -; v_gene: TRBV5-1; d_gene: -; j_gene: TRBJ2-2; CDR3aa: CASSLAGGTGELFF; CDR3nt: TGCGCCAGCAGCTTGGCCGGGGGCACCGGGGAGCTGTTTTTT
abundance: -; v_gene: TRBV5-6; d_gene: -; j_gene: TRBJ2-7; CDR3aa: CASSLLPYEQYF; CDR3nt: TGTGCCAGCAGCTTGCTCCCCTACGAGCAGTACTTC
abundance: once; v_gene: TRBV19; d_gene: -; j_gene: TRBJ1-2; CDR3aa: CASSMSGPNYGYTF; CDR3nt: TGTGCCAGTAGTATGAGCGGGCCTAACTATGGCTACACCTTC
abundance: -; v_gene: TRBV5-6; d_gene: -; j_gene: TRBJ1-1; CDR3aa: CASSLSLQGLTEAFF; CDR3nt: TGTGCCAGCAGCTTGAGTTTGCAGGGGTTGACTGAAGCTTTCTTT
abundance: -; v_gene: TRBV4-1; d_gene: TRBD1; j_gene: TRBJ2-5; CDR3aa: CASSQRQGQETQYF; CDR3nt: TGCGCCAGCAGCCAAAGACAGGGCCAAGAGACCCAGTACTTC
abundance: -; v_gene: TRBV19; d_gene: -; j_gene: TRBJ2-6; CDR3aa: CASSNRVAGANVLTF; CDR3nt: TGTGCCAGTAGTAACCGGGTCGCAGGGGCCAACGTCCTGACTTTC
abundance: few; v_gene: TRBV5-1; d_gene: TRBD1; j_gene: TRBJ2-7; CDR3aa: CASSYGQGYEQYF; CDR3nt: TGCGCCAGCAGCTATGGACAGGGCTACGAGCAGTACTTC
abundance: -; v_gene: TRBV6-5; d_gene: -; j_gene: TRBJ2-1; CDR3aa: CASRMDSYNEQFF; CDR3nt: TGTGCCAGCAGGATGGACAGTTACAATGAGCAGTTCTTC
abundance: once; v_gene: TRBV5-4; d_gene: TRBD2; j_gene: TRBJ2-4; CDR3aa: CASSSESGRAVNIQYF; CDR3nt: TGTGCCAGCAGCTCAGAAAGCGGGAGGGCCGTAAACATTCAGTACTTC
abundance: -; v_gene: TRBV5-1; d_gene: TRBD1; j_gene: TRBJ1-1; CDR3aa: CASSTSGGNTEAFF; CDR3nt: TGCGCCAGCAGCACCTCAGGGGGAAACACTGAAGCTTTCTTT
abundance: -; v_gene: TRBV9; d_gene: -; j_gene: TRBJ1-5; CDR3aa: CASSVGGDTNQPQHF; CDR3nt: TGTGCCAGCAGCGTAGGTGGGGACACTAATCAGCCCCAGCATTTT
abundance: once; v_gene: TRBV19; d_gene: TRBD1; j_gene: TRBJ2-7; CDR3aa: CAGGQGRYSEQYF; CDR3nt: TGTGCCGGGGGACAGGGGAGGTATAGTGAGCAGTACTTC
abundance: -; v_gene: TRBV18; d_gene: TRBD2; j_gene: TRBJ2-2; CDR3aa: CASSPVGLGNTGELFF; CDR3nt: TGTGCCAGCTCACCAGTGGGACTAGGGAACACCGGGGAGCTGTTTTTT
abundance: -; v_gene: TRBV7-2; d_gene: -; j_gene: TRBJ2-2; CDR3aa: CASSRESSFTGELFF; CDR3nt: TGTGCCAGCAGCCGGGAGAGCTCGTTCACCGGGGAGCTGTTTTTT